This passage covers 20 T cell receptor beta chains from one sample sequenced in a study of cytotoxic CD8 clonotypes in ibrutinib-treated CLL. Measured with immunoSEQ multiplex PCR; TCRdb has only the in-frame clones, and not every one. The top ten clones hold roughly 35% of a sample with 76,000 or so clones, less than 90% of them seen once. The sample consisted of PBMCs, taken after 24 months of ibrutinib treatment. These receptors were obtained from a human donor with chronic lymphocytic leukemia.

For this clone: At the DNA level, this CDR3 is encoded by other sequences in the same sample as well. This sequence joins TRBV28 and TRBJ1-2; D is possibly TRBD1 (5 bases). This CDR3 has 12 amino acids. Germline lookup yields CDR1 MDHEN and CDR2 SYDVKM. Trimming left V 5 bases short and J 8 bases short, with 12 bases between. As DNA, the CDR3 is TGTGCCAGCAGTCTCCAGGGATGGGGCTACACCTTC. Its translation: CASSLQGWGYTF.

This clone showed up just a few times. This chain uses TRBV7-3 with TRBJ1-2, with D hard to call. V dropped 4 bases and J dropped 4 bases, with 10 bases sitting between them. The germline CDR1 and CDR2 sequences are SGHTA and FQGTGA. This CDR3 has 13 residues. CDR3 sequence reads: CASSSSDGYGYTF. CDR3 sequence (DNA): TGTGCCAGCAGCTCAAGTGACGGCTATGGCTACACCTTC.

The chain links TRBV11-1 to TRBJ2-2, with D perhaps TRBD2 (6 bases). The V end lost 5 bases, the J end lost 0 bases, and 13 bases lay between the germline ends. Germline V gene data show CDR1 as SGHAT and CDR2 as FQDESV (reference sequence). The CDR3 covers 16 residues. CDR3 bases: TGTGCCAGCAGCGGGGGGAACATAGCGAACACCGGGGAGCTGTTTTTT. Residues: CASSGGNIANTGELFF.

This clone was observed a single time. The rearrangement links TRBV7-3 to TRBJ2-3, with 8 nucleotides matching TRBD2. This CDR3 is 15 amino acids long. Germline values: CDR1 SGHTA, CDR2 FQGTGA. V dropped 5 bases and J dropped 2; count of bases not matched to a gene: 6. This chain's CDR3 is CASSDAGGVTDTQYF. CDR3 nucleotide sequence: TGTGCCAGCAGCGATGCGGGAGGCGTCACAGATACGCAGTATTTT.

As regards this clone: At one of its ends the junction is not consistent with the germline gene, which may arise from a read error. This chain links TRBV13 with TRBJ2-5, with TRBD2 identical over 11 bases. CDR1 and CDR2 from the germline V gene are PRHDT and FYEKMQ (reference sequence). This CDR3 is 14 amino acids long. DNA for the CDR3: TGTGCCAGCACCTTAGCGGGAGGGCAAGAGACCCAGTACTTC. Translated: CASTLAGGQETQYF.

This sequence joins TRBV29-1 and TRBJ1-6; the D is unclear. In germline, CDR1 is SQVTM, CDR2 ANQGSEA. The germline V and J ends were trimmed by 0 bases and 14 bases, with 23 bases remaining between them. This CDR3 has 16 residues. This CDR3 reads CSVEDGLRTDPMALHF. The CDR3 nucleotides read TGCAGCGTTGAAGATGGGCTTAGGACGGACCCTATGGCCCTCCACTTT.

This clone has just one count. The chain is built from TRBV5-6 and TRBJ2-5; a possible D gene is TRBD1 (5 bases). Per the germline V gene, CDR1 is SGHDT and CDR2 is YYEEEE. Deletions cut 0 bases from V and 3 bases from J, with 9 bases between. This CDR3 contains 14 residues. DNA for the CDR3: TGTGCCAGCAGCTTGGGGTCCAGGGAAGAGACCCAGTACTTC. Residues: CASSLGSREETQYF.

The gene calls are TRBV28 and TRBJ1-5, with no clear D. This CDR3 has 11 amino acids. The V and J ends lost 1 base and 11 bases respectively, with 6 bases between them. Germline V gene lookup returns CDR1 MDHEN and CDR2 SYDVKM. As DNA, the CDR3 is TGTGCCAGCAGTTTATCCGCAGCCCAGCATTTT. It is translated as CASSLSAAQHF.

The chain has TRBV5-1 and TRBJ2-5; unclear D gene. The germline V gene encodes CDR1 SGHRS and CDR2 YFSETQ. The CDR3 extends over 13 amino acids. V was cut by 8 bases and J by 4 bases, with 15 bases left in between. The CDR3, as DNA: TGCGCCAGTTCTCGGGCGGTTCGAGAGACCCAGTACTTC. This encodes CASSRAVRETQYF.

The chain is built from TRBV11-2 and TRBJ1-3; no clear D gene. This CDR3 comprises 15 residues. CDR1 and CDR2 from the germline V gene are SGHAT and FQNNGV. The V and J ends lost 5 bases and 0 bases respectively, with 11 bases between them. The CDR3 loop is CASSLSSYSGNTIYF. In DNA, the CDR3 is TGTGCCAGCAGCCTCTCATCCTACTCTGGAAACACCATATATTTT. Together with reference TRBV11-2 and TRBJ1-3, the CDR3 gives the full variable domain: EAGVAQSPRYKIIEKRQSVAFWCNPISGHATLYWYQQILGQGPKLLIQFQNNGVVDDSQLPKDRFSAERLKGVDSTLKIQPAKLEDSAVYLCASSLSSYSGNTIYFGEGSWLTVV.

The CDR3 DNA follows: TGTGCCAGCAGCTCTTGGGCGGGAGCTGGCGCAGATACGCAGTATTTT. It is translated as CASSSWAGAGADTQYF. The chain combines TRBV11-2 with TRBJ2-3; TRBD2 agrees at 7 bases. The CDR3 is made up of 16 amino acids. V lost 4 bases, J lost 4 bases, and 11 bases stayed unmatched. In germline, CDR1 is SGHAT, CDR2 FQNNGV.

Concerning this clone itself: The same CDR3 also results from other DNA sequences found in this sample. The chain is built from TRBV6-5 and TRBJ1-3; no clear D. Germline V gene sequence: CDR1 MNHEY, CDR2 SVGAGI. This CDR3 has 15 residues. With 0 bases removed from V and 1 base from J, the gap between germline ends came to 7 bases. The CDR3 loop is CASSYSSGSGNTIYF. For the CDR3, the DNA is TGTGCCAGCAGTTACTCTTCGGGGTCTGGAAACACCATATATTTT.

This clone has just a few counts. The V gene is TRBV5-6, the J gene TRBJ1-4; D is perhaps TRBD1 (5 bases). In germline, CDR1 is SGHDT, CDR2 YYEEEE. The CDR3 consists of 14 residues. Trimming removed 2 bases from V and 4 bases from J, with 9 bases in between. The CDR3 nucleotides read TGTGCCAGCAGCTTCGGGACGGATAATGAAAAACTGTTTTTT. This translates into CASSFGTDNEKLFF.

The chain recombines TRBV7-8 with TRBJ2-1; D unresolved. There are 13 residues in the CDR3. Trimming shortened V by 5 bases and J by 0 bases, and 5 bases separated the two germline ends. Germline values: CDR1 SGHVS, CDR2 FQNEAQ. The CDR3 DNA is TGTGCCAGCAGCCCAAGCTCCTACAATGAGCAGTTCTTC. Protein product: CASSPSSYNEQFF. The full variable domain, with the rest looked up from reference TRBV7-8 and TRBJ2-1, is GAGVSQSPRYKVAKRGQDVALRCDPISGHVSLFWYQQALGQGPEFLTYFQNEAQLDKSGLPSDRFFAERPEGSVSTLKIQRTQQEDSAVYLCASSPSSYNEQFFGPGTRLTVL.

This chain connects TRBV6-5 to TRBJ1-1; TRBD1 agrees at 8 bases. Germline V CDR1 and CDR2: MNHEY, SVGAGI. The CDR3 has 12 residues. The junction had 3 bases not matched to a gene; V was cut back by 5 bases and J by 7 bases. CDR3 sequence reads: CASSRTGLEAFF. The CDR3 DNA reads TGTGCCAGCAGTCGGACAGGGCTTGAAGCTTTCTTT.

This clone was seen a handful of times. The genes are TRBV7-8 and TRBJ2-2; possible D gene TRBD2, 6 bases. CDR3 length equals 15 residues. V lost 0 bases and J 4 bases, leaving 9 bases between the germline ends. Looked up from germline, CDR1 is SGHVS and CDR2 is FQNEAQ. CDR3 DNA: TGTGCCAGCAGCTTAGCTTCGGAGGGCACCGGGGAGCTGTTTTTT. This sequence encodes CASSLASEGTGELFF.

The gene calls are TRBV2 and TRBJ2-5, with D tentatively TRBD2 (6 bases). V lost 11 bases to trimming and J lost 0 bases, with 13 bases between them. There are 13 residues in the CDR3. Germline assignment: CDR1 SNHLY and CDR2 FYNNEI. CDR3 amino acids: CACGVGYQETQYF. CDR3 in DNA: TGTGCCTGCGGGGTGGGGTACCAAGAGACCCAGTACTTC.

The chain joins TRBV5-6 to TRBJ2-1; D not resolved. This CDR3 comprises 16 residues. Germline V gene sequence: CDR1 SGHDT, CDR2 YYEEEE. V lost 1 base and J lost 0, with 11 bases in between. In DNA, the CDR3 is TGTGCCAGCAGCTTGTGGTTCTTGAGCTCCTACAATGAGCAGTTCTTC. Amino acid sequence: CASSLWFLSSYNEQFF.

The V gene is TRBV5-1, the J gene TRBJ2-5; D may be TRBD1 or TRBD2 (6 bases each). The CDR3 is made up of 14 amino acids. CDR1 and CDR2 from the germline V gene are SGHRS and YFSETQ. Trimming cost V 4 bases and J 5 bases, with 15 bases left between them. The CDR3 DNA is TGCGCCAGCAGCCCGGCCGGGGGCTCCGAGACCCAGTACTTC. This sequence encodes CASSPAGGSETQYF.

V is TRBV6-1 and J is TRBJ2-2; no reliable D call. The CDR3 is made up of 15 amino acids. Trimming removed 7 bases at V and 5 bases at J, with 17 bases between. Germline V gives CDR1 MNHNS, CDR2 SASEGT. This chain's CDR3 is CASTRRVIGTGELFF. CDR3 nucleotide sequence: TGTGCCAGCACCCGGAGAGTTATTGGAACCGGGGAGCTGTTTTTT.